The following is a T cell receptor (beta chain) sequence with its context. The antigen is undetermined. The data stem from a study of cytomegalovirus exposure and HLA in healthy donors. Study-wide results and caveats: Earlier results showed most TCR beta V segments being productive about 90% or about 30% of the time. An Asian-associated ancestry cluster reportedly showed fewer N-insertions than the roughly 670-donor mean in a later analysis.

As for the donors, each was a healthy bone marrow donor. This PCR relied on a set of 60 Vbeta primers and 13 Jbeta primers. Only in-frame clones appear in the TCRdb table, and some are missing; sequencing was by immunoSEQ multiplex PCR. The sample has about 51,000 clones, around 81% seen once; the top ten hold approximately 2.3%. The sequence was collected from a boy younger than 18 in good health and CMV-seropositive. Sequences were obtained from PBMCs.

The CDR3 is CASRPYRDRGEKLFF. The CDR3 region has the DNA TGTGCCAGCAGGCCGTACCGGGACAGGGGCGAAAAACTGTTTTTT. J is TRBJ1-4 and V is TRBV6-5; 10 bases align to TRBD1. The germline V gene encodes CDR1 MNHEY and CDR2 SVGAGI. The CDR3 runs to 15 residues. Unmatched junction bases numbered 9, after V lost 6 bases and J lost 8 bases.